The entry below gives a single T cell receptor beta chain sequence along with its context. V shed 5 bases and J 6 bases; nucleotides not matched to a gene: 6. Germline CDR1 MNHEY, CDR2 SMNVEV (reference sequence). The CDR3 sequence is 14 residues long. The data are from a study of blood T cell repertoires in COVID-19. Study as a whole: Acute and convalescent COVID-19 samples came from the United States, Italy and Spain. The analysed material was cDNA or gDNA that came from T cells, B-cell-depleted T cells, or PBMCs.

Seattle's cohort entered during active infection and was followed longitudinally. Source study methods: Amplifying reference gene primers gave estimates of nucleated cell counts. Produced via immunoSEQ multiplex PCR; TCRdb's table is partial and in-frame only. The V and J calls and the clone size are those of that table, but D and trimming were determined from the DNA. The sample consists of about 160,000 clones, approximately 95% of them appearing once. The chain is built from TRBV27 and TRBJ2-1; 8 nucleotides line up with TRBD2. The TCR sequence derives from a woman aged 60-75 years with COVID-19, enrolled during active disease. Input material: peripheral blood. CDR3 loop: CASSSGLAGNEQFF. CDR3 DNA sequence: TGTGCCAGCAGTAGTGGACTAGCAGGCAATGAGCAGTTCTTC.